Reported below is one TCR beta chain. Its antigen is still unknown. No base quality values were provided; no much bigger clone lies one nucleotide off. The data were obtained in a study of CD8 T cells in Susac syndrome (dated by TCRdb to between 2018 and 2020). About the investigation overall: Whether CD8+ T cell activation and differentiation in Susac syndrome was antigen driven was tested using repertoire sequencing.

Study-level results and caveats: The number of individuals in the TCR sequencing and HLA analysis was recognized as being relatively small.

According to the germline V gene (reference sequence), CDR1 reads LGHDT and CDR2 reads YNNKEL. V is clipped by 9 bases and J by 1 base, and the sequence between their germline boundaries is 9 bases long. The CDR3 spans 13 residues, from the cysteine through the phenylalanine. The kept DNA is CDR3 alone, 39 bases in frame from the first base. High-throughput TCR beta sequencing profiled peripheral blood CD8+ and CD4+ T cells from healthy donors, Susac syndrome patients and multiple sclerosis patients. The healthy donors served as controls matched for age and sex. Bulk CD8+ and CD4+ T cells were purified by magnetic negative isolation, while CD8+ TEMRA cells were enriched using FACS. Blood was drawn into EDTA tubes, processed within 24 hours, and PBMCs were isolated by density gradient centrifugation. PBMCs intended for TCR sequencing were cryopreserved in liquid nitrogen and were subsequently thawed in a 37 degrees C water bath. Purity of sorted or isolated CD4+, CD8+ and CD8+ TEMRA cells was at least 90%.

RNA was extracted with the RNeasy kit and roughly 0.5 to 1 ug was reverse transcribed using random hexamers. The immunoSEQ multiplex PCR assay, covering 54 Vbeta and 13 Jbeta segments, was used to amplify TCR beta CDR3 regions. PCR amplification bias was corrected by using a synthetic template baseline for primer optimization and computational correction. Turning to the authors' computational methods: Reads were annotated to V, D and J genes per IMGT and analyzed with immunoSEQ Analyzer, keeping only productive sequences. To calculate clonality, Shannon entropy was normalized by log2 of the number of productive unique sequences and then subtracted from one. Public and private clones were assessed among the 100 most prevalent clones of each patient and control. Clones were defined as Susac-specific if absent from the healthy and MS cohorts, from more than 900 published viral clones and from other ImmuneACCESS disease sequences. TCRdb reran the public reads through fastp at Q25 and MiXCR, keeping productive beta chains. Rows with one shared CDR3 protein collapse into an entry with the most common genes and DNA. TCRdb, not the original authors, processed these V and J calls. The sample contains about 190,000 distinct CDR3 sequences, 93% of them found a single time. Clones ranked in the top ten supply around 0.1% of the sample.

The source is a human donor in good health. The specimen was CD4+ T cells from PBMCs. The rearranged segments are TRBV3-1 and TRBJ2-2, with the D gene not confidently named. The DNA sequence reads TGTGCCAGTCTACACCGGAACACCGGGGAGCTGTTTTTT. The resulting protein is CASLHRNTGELFF.